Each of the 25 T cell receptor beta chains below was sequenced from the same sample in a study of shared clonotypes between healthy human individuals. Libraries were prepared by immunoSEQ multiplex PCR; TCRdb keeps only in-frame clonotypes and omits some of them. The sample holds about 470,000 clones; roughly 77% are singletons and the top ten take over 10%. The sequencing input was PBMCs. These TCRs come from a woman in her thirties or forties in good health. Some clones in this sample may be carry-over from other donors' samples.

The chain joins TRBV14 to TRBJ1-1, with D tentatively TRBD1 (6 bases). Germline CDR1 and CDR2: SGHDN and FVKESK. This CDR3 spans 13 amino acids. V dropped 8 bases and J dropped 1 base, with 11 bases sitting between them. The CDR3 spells CASAQGGNTEAFF. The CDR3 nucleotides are TGTGCCAGCGCACAGGGTGGGAACACTGAAGCTTTCTTT.

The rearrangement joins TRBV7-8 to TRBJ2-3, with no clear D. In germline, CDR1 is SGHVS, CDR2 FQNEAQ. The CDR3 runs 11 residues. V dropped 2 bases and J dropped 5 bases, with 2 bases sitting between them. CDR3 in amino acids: CASSLIDTQYF. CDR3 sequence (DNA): TGTGCCAGCAGCTTAATAGATACGCAGTATTTT.

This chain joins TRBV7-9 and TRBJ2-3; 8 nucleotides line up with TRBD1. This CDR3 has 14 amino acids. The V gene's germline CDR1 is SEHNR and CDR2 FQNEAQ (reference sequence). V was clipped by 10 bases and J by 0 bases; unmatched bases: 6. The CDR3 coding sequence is TGTGCCATCTCCAGGACAGGGAGCACAGATACGCAGTATTTT. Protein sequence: CAISRTGSTDTQYF. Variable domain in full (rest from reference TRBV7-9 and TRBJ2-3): DTGVSQNPRHKITKRGQNVTFRCDPISEHNRLYWYRQTLGQGPEFLTYFQNEAQLEKSRLLSDRFSAERPKGSFSTLEIQRTEQGDSAMYLCAISRTGSTDTQYFGPGTRLTVL.

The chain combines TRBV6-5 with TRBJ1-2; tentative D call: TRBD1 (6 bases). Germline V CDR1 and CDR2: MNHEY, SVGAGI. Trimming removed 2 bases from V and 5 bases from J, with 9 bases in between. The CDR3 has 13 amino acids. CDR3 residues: CASSYAQGYGYTF. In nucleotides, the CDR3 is TGTGCCAGCAGTTACGCACAGGGATATGGCTACACCTTC.

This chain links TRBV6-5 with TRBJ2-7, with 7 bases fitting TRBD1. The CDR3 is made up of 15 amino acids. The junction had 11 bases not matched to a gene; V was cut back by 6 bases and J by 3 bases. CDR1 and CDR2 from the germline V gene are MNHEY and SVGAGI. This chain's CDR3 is CASRPGGSRDYEQYF. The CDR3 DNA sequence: TGTGCCAGCAGGCCAGGGGGTTCCCGGGACTACGAGCAGTACTTC.

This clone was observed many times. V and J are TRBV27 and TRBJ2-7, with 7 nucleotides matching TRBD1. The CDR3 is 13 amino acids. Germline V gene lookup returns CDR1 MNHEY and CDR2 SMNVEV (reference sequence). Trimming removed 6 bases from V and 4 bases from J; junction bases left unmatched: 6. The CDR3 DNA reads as TGTGCCAGCAGGCCGGGACAGTCGTACGAGCAGTACTTC. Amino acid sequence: CASRPGQSYEQYF.

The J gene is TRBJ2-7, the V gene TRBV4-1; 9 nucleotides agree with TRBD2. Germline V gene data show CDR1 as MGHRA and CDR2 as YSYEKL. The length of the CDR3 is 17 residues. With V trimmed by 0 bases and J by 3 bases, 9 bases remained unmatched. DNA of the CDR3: TGCGCCAGCAGCCAAGATTCTAGCGGGATGAACCGCTACGAGCAGTACTTC. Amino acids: CASSQDSSGMNRYEQYF.

The CDR3 region has the DNA TGTGCCAGCAGTTCCGACAGGGTCGTCTCTGGAAACACCATATATTTT. It yields the protein CASSSDRVVSGNTIYF. This rearrangement joins TRBV28 to TRBJ1-3, with 7 bases aligning to TRBD1. Germline CDR1 MDHEN, CDR2 SYDVKM. V was clipped by 4 bases and J by 0 bases; unmatched bases: 6. This CDR3 has 16 residues.

CDR3 sequence: CASSDSGTSGYNEQFF. CDR3 coding DNA: TGTGCCAGCAGCGATTCCGGGACTAGCGGTTACAATGAGCAGTTCTTC. V is TRBV11-3 and J is TRBJ2-1, with 11 bases identical to TRBD2. CDR1 SGHNT and CDR2 YENEEA come from the germline V gene. V shed 5 bases, J shed 4 bases, and the junction held 7 bases outside the gene matches. The CDR3 runs 16 residues. The full variable domain, with the rest looked up from reference TRBV11-3 and TRBJ2-1, is EAGVVQSPRYKIIEKKQPVAFWCNPISGHNTLYWYLQNLGQGPELLIRYENEEAVDDSQLPKDRFSAERLKGVDSTLKIQPAELGDSAVYLCASSDSGTSGYNEQFFGPGTRLTVL.

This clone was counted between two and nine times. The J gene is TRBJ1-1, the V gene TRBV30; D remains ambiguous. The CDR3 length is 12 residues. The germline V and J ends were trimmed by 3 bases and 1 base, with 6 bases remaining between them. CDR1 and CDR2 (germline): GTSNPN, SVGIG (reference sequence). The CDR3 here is CAWRSENTEAFF. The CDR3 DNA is TGTGCCTGGAGATCAGAGAACACTGAAGCTTTCTTT.

Written as DNA, the CDR3 is TGTGCCAGCGAGGGACAGATTAACACTGAAGCTTTCTTT. Translating it yields CASEGQINTEAFF. The genes are TRBV6-1 and TRBJ1-1, with 7 bases lining up with TRBD1. This CDR3 is built from 13 residues. The germline gives CDR1 MNHNS, CDR2 SASEGT. The V gene end was trimmed by 8 bases and the J gene end by 2 bases; junction bases not matched to a gene: 5.

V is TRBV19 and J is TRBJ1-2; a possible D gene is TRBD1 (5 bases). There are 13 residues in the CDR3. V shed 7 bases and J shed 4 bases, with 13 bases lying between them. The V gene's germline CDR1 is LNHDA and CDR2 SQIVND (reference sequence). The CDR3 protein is CASTPGPLYGYTF. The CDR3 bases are TGTGCCAGTACTCCAGGGCCCCTCTATGGCTACACCTTC. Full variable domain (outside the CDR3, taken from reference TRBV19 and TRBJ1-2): DGGITQSPKYLFRKEGQNVTLSCEQNLNHDAMYWYRQDPGQGLRLIYYSQIVNDFQKGDIAEGYSVSREKKESFPLTVTSAQKNPTAFYLCASTPGPLYGYTFGSGTRLTVV.

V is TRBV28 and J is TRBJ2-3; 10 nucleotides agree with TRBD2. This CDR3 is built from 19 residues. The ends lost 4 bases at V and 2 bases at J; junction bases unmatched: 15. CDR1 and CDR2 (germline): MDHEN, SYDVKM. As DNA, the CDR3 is TGTGCCAGCAGTTGCGTACTAGCGGGGTTACCCACCCCCACAGATACGCAGTATTTT. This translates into CASSCVLAGLPTPTDTQYF.

DNA for the CDR3: TGTGCCAGCAGCTCCAACCTCGGGAGGGGCTACGAGCAGTACTTC. Protein product: CASSSNLGRGYEQYF. The J gene is TRBJ2-7, the V gene TRBV7-2; 8 positions agree with TRBD2. CDR1 SGHTA and CDR2 FQGNSA come from the germline V gene. The CDR3 totals 15 residues. Germline trimming cut 4 bases from V and 3 bases from J; bases unmatched to any gene: 8.

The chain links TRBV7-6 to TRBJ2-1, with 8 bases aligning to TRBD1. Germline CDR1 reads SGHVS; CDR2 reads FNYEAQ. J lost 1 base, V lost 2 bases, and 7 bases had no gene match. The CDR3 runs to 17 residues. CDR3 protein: CASSLMSGGFSYNEQFF. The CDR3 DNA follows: TGTGCCAGCAGCTTAATGTCAGGGGGCTTTTCCTACAATGAGCAGTTCTTC.

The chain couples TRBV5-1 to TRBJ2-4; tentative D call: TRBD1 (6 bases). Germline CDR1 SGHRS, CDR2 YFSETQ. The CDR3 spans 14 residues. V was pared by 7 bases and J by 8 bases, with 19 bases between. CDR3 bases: TGCGCCAGCGCGAGAGGGGGAGAGGACGACATTCAGTACTTC. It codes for CASARGGEDDIQYF.

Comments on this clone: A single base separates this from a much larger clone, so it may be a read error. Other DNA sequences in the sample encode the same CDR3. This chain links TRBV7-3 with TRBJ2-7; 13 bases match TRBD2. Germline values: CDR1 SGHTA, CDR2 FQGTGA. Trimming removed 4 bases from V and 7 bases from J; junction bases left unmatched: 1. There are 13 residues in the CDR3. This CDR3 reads CASSSGLAGEQYF. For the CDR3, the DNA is TGTGCCAGCAGCTCGGGACTAGCGGGGGAGCAGTACTTC. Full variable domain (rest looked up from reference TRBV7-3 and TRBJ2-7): GAGVSQTPSNKVTEKGKYVELRCDPISGHTALYWYRQSLGQGPEFLIYFQGTGAADDSGLPNDRFFAVRPEGSVSTLKIQRTERGDSAVYLCASSSGLAGEQYFGPGTRLTVT.

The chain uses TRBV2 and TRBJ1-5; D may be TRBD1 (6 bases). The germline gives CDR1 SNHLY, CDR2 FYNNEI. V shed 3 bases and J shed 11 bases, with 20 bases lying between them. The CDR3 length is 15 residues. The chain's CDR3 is CASSEFPGGLGSQHF. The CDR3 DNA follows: TGTGCCAGCAGTGAGTTTCCCGGGGGGCTCGGGTCCCAGCATTTT.

The DNA of the CDR3 is TGTGCCAGCAGCGCCGGGACTACCCTTGGCGAGCAGTACTTC. Amino acid sequence: CASSAGTTLGEQYF. The V and J genes are TRBV9 and TRBJ2-7; 7 bases match TRBD2. CDR1 is SGDLS, CDR2 YYNGEE, per germline. CDR3 length equals 14 residues. Trimming took 3 bases from V and 6 from J; bases not matched to a gene: 9.

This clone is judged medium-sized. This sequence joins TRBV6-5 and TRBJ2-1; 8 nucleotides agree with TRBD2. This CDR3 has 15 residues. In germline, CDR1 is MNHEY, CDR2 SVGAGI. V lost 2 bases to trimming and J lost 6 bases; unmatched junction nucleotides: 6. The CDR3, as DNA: TGTGCCAGCAGTTACAGGCGGGAGGTTCCCAATGAGCAGTTCTTC. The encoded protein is CASSYRREVPNEQFF.

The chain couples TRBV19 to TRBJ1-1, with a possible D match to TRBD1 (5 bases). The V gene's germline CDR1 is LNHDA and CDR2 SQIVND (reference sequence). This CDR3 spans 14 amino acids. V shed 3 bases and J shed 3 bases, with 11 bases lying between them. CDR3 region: CASSIPGLDTEAFF. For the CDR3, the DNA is TGTGCCAGTAGTATTCCAGGGTTGGACACTGAAGCTTTCTTT. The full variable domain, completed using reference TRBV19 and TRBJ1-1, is DGGITQSPKYLFRKEGQNVTLSCEQNLNHDAMYWYRQDPGQGLRLIYYSQIVNDFQKGDIAEGYSVSREKKESFPLTVTSAQKNPTAFYLCASSIPGLDTEAFFGQGTRLTVV.

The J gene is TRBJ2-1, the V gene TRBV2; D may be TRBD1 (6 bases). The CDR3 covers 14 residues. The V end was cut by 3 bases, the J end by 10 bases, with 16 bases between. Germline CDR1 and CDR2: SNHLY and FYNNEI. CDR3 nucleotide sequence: TGTGCCAGCAGTGACGGAACAGGGTACGGGGAGCAGTTCTTC. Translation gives CASSDGTGYGEQFF.

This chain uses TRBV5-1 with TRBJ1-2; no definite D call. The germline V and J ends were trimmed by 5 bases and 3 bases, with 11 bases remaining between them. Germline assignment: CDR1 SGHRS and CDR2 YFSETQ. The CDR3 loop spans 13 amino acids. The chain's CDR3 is CASSSTPDYGYTF. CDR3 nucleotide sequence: TGCGCCAGCAGTTCTACACCTGACTATGGCTACACCTTC.

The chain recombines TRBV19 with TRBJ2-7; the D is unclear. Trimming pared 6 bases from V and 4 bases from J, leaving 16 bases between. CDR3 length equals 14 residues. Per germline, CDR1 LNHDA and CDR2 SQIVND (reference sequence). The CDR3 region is CASSDSAPPYEQYF. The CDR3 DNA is TGTGCCAGTAGCGACTCGGCCCCCCCTTACGAGCAGTACTTC.

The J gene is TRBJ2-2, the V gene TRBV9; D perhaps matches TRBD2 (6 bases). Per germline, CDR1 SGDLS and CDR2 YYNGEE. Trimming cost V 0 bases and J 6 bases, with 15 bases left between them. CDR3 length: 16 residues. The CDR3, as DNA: TGTGCCAGCAGCGTAGTAGGGACTCAACGGGCCGGGGAGCTGTTTTTT. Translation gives CASSVVGTQRAGELFF.